The next 3 T cell receptor beta chains were all read from a single sample in a study of blood T cell repertoires in COVID-19. Only in-frame clones appear in the TCRdb table, and some are missing; sequencing was by immunoSEQ multiplex PCR. Among about 120,000 clones listed, 85% were seen once. The material sequenced was peripheral blood. The receptors shown here come from an older man with acute or convalescent COVID-19.

The chain uses TRBV27 and TRBJ2-1; D may be TRBD1 (6 bases). The germline V gene has CDR1 MNHEY and CDR2 SMNVEV (reference sequence). V shed 3 bases and J shed 4 bases, with 10 bases lying between them. The CDR3 consists of 14 residues. CDR3 in DNA: TGTGCCAGCAGTTTTTCCGGACAGTACAATGAGCAGTTCTTC. Its protein product is CASSFSGQYNEQFF.

The chain employs TRBV5-1 and TRBJ1-2; no firm D call. V lost 0 bases and J lost 4, with 7 bases in between. The germline gives CDR1 SGHRS, CDR2 YFSETQ. The CDR3 totals 13 residues. DNA for the CDR3: TGCGCCAGCAGCTTGGACCCTACCTATGGCTACACCTTC. Translation: CASSLDPTYGYTF.

The chain recombines TRBV5-4 with TRBJ1-3, with D maybe TRBD1 (5 bases). With 1 base removed from V and 2 bases from J, the gap between germline ends came to 7 bases. The CDR3 contains 14 residues. Germline V gene sequence: CDR1 SGHNT, CDR2 YYREEE (reference sequence). CDR3 bases: TGTGCCAGCAGCTTGCCAGGGACTGGAAACACCATATATTTT. Its protein product is CASSLPGTGNTIYF.